The 6 T cell receptor beta chains in this list originate from one sample, sequenced in a study of T cell responses to AZD1222 COVID-19 vaccine. Here immunoSEQ multiplex PCR was the method, and the copy in TCRdb shows in-frame clones only, minus some. The profile shows roughly 120,000 clones, around 85% of them singletons. The sequenced sample was peripheral blood, obtained on day 0 of AZD1222 vaccination. All receptors derive from an adult in good health.

Only a few counts were recorded for this clone. The rearrangement uses TRBV18 and TRBJ1-2, with TRBD1 matching 7 bases. CDR3 length: 16 residues. The ends lost 2 bases at V and 5 bases at J; junction bases unmatched: 11. In germline, CDR1 is KGHSH, CDR2 LQKENI. In DNA, the CDR3 is TGTGCCAGCTCACCAGCTGAAGGACAGGTTTTTTATGGCTACACCTTC. Its protein is CASSPAEGQVFYGYTF.

This chain's CDR3 is CASSLGQPLRSLGYTF. Written as DNA, the CDR3 is TGTGCCAGCAGCTTGGGACAGCCCCTAAGGAGTTTGGGCTACACCTTC. The chain has TRBV5-6 and TRBJ1-2; perhaps TRBD1 as D (5 bases). Trimming shortened V by 0 bases and J by 8 bases, and 20 bases separated the two germline ends. Germline V CDR1 and CDR2: SGHDT, YYEEEE. The CDR3 has 16 residues.

The V gene is TRBV5-4, the J gene TRBJ1-6, with D uncertain. Trimming removed 0 bases at V and 8 bases at J, with 6 bases between. Germline lookup yields CDR1 SGHNT and CDR2 YYREEE (reference sequence). The CDR3 has 13 amino acids. The CDR3 spells CASSLAEDSPLHF. The CDR3 coding sequence is TGTGCCAGCAGCTTGGCCGAGGATTCACCCCTCCACTTT.

The gene calls are TRBV9 and TRBJ2-1; D not certain. With 0 bases removed from V and 11 bases from J, the gap between germline ends came to 12 bases. CDR3 length: 13 residues. The germline V gene encodes CDR1 SGDLS and CDR2 YYNGEE. The CDR3 protein is CASSVVGQSKQFF. The DNA for the CDR3 is TGTGCCAGCAGCGTAGTCGGGCAGAGCAAGCAGTTCTTC. Full variable domain (outside the CDR3, taken from reference TRBV9 and TRBJ2-1): DSGVTQTPKHLITATGQRVTLRCSPRSGDLSVYWYQQSLDQGLQFLIQYYNGEERAKGNILERFSAQQFPDLHSELNLSSLELGDSALYFCASSVVGQSKQFFGPGTRLTVL.

V usage is TRBV30 and J usage is TRBJ1-2; tentatively, D is TRBD1 (5 bases). Germline assignment: CDR1 GTSNPN and CDR2 SVGIG (reference sequence). V was pared by 2 bases and J by 7 bases, with 8 bases between. The CDR3 runs 11 residues. The CDR3 sequence is CAWSSGFGYTF. Here the CDR3 DNA reads TGTGCCTGGAGTTCAGGGTTTGGCTACACCTTC.

This chain links TRBV30 with TRBJ2-6; TRBD1 might be the D (6 bases). Germline-derived CDR1 and CDR2 are GTSNPN and SVGIG (reference sequence). The germline V and J ends were trimmed by 0 bases and 2 bases, with 26 bases remaining between them. CDR3 size: 21 residues. The CDR3 sequence: CAWSVHSFRQGLSTGANVLTF. Written as DNA, the CDR3 is TGTGCCTGGAGTGTACATAGTTTTCGGCAGGGGCTGTCAACTGGGGCCAACGTCCTGACTTTC.